These 18 T cell receptor beta chains were sequenced from one sample in a study of shared clonotypes between healthy human individuals. The protocol was immunoSEQ multiplex PCR, while the TCRdb copy is restricted to in-frame clones and leaves out a portion. This table holds 2 million to 2.5 million clones, 90% to 96% found once. Sequencing used naive CD4+ T cells sorted from blood. Specified subset: CD45RA+ positively selected. Receptors originate from a young man in good health.

Of note for this clone: Other DNA sequences in the sample encode the same CDR3. The CDR3 here is CSVGGSYEQYF. The CDR3, as DNA: TGCAGTGTAGGGGGCTCCTACGAGCAGTACTTC. V is TRBV20-1 and J is TRBJ2-7, with D maybe TRBD1 (6 bases). Per the germline V gene, CDR1 is DFQATT and CDR2 is SNEGSKA (reference sequence). The CDR3 totals 11 residues. V lost 7 bases and J 0 bases, leaving 7 bases between the germline ends.

The CDR3 loop is CASSLTPGLQAEAFF. As DNA, the CDR3 is TGCGCCAGCAGCTTGACACCGGGGTTACAGGCTGAAGCTTTCTTT. The V gene is TRBV5-1, the J gene TRBJ1-1; D may be TRBD1 (5 bases). V was shortened by 1 base and J by 6 bases, with 16 bases between the two germline ends. The length of the CDR3 is 15 residues. Germline assignment: CDR1 SGHRS and CDR2 YFSETQ.

The chain carries TRBV2 and TRBJ1-1, with D maybe TRBD1 (6 bases). Trimming removed 6 bases from V and 9 bases from J, with 20 bases in between. The CDR3 is made up of 14 amino acids. CDR1 SNHLY and CDR2 FYNNEI come from the germline V gene. The CDR3 DNA reads TGTGCCAGCAGGGATACAGGGCCCATTGGGAAAGCTTTCTTT. Protein product: CASRDTGPIGKAFF.

Concerning this clone: This sample includes further DNA sequences coding for the same CDR3. The gene calls are TRBV29-1 and TRBJ1-2; D remains ambiguous. The CDR3 runs 11 residues. The germline CDR1 and CDR2 sequences are SQVTM and ANQGSEA. V lost 4 bases to trimming and J lost 2 bases, with 5 bases between them. The CDR3 here is CSVGGNYGYTF. In DNA, the CDR3 is TGCAGCGTTGGAGGGAACTATGGCTACACCTTC.

This clone was counted between two and nine times. The CDR3 reads CASTTSDGGGYTEAFF. The CDR3 DNA follows: TGCGCCAGCACTACATCCGACGGGGGAGGGTACACTGAAGCTTTCTTT. The genes are TRBV5-1 and TRBJ1-1, with D maybe TRBD1 (5 bases). This CDR3 comprises 16 residues. The germline CDR1 and CDR2 sequences are SGHRS and YFSETQ. V lost 6 bases to trimming and J lost 3 bases, with 21 bases between them.

With respect to this clone: Other DNA sequences in the sample encode the same CDR3. The V call is TRBV5-1, the J call TRBJ1-1; D is possibly TRBD1 (5 bases). The CDR3 runs to 13 residues. The ends were cut back, 4 bases at V and 1 base at J, with 8 bases in the middle. Germline loops: CDR1 SGHRS, CDR2 YFSETQ. CDR3 loop: CASSQGRNTEAFF. The CDR3 bases are TGCGCCAGCAGCCAGGGACGGAACACTGAAGCTTTCTTT. The complete variable domain, with remaining parts taken from reference TRBV5-1 and TRBJ1-1, reads KAGVTQTPRYLIKTRGQQVTLSCSPISGHRSVSWYQQTPGQGLQFLFEYFSETQRNKGNFPGRFSGRQFSNSRSEMNVSTLELGDSALYLCASSQGRNTEAFFGQGTRLTVV.

The rearrangement joins TRBV4-3 to TRBJ2-3, with D maybe TRBD2 (6 bases). In germline, CDR1 is LGHNA, CDR2 YSLEER. The germline V and J ends were trimmed by 3 bases and 4 bases, with 11 bases remaining between them. CDR3 length: 14 residues. CDR3 nucleotides: TGCGCCAGCAGCCAGGGACTCAATTCAGATACGCAGTATTTT. Residues: CASSQGLNSDTQYF.

The V gene is TRBV5-1, the J gene TRBJ2-1; no clear D gene. Germline V gene sequence: CDR1 SGHRS, CDR2 YFSETQ. Trimming cost V 6 bases and J 5 bases, with 6 bases left between them. The CDR3 sequence is 11 residues long. The CDR3 loop is CASTRNNEQFF. CDR3 in DNA: TGCGCCAGCACCAGAAACAATGAGCAGTTCTTC. Complete variable domain (other parts from reference TRBV5-1 and TRBJ2-1): KAGVTQTPRYLIKTRGQQVTLSCSPISGHRSVSWYQQTPGQGLQFLFEYFSETQRNKGNFPGRFSGRQFSNSRSEMNVSTLELGDSALYLCASTRNNEQFFGPGTRLTVL.

The J gene is TRBJ2-3, the V gene TRBV6-1, with 9 bases that match TRBD2. V trimming: 6 bases; J trimming: 4 bases; junction bases outside the gene matches: 8. There are 15 residues in the CDR3. Germline values: CDR1 MNHNS, CDR2 SASEGT. CDR3 protein: CASSMGAGGPDTQYF. The CDR3 region has the DNA TGTGCCAGCAGCATGGGGGCGGGGGGGCCAGATACGCAGTATTTT.

As regards this clone: Different DNA sequences within this sample yield the same CDR3. This chain uses TRBV6-1 with TRBJ2-7; 7 bases are shared with TRBD2. In germline, CDR1 is MNHNS, CDR2 SASEGT. The CDR3 consists of 16 residues. V shed 0 bases and J 1 base; nucleotides not matched to a gene: 6. CDR3 sequence (DNA): TGTGCCAGCAGTGAAGCGTTGGTAGCGGGTTCCTACGAGCAGTACTTC. This translates into CASSEALVAGSYEQYF.

The CDR3 sequence: CASSISAEGEKLFF. CDR3 bases: TGTGCCAGTAGTATTTCGGCAGAGGGAGAAAAACTGTTTTTT. V and J are TRBV19 and TRBJ1-4; D gene unclear. Germline V gives CDR1 LNHDA, CDR2 SQIVND (reference sequence). Trimming took off 3 bases at V and 8 bases at J, with 13 bases between the two ends. The CDR3 loop spans 14 amino acids. The full variable domain, with the rest looked up from reference TRBV19 and TRBJ1-4, is DGGITQSPKYLFRKEGQNVTLSCEQNLNHDAMYWYRQDPGQGLRLIYYSQIVNDFQKGDIAEGYSVSREKKESFPLTVTSAQKNPTAFYLCASSISAEGEKLFFGSGTQLSVL.

V usage is TRBV30 and J usage is TRBJ1-2, with unresolved D. This CDR3 spans 10 amino acids. The V gene's germline CDR1 is GTSNPN and CDR2 SVGIG (reference sequence). V lost 1 base and J lost 7, with 4 bases in between. The CDR3 loop is CAWSATGYTF. The CDR3 DNA reads as TGTGCCTGGAGTGCCACTGGCTACACCTTC. Looking up the rest from reference TRBV30 and TRBJ1-2 gives the full variable domain: SQTIHQWPATLVQPVGSPLSLECTVEGTSNPNLYWYRQAAGRGLQLLFYSVGIGQISSEVPQNLSASRPQDRQFILSSKKLLLSDSGFYLCAWSATGYTFGSGTRLTVV.

This clone was observed a single time. The V call is TRBV28, the J call TRBJ1-2; 9 positions match TRBD1. This CDR3 has 14 amino acids. J lost 3 bases, V lost 7 bases, and 6 bases had no gene match. Germline assignment: CDR1 MDHEN and CDR2 SYDVKM. CDR3 in DNA: TGTGCCAGCACCCAAGGGGACAGGGACTATGGCTACACCTTC. This codes for CASTQGDRDYGYTF.

The genes are TRBV7-2 and TRBJ2-1, with 10 bases that match TRBD2. Germline lookup yields CDR1 SGHTA and CDR2 FQGNSA. This CDR3 has 16 amino acids. Losses at the gene ends were 1 base for V and 9 bases for J; bases not matched to a gene: 9. CDR3 coding DNA: TGTGCCAGCAGCTTAGGGGCTAGCGGGAGTGTTGGTGAGCAGTTCTTC. It yields the protein CASSLGASGSVGEQFF.

The V gene is TRBV2, the J gene TRBJ1-1; no clear D gene. The V end lost 8 bases, the J end lost 5 bases, and 15 bases lay between the germline ends. The germline gives CDR1 SNHLY, CDR2 FYNNEI. The CDR3 runs 13 residues. The CDR3 region has the DNA TGTGCCAGCTGTCGGGAGCGAGAGACTGAAGCTTTCTTT. It is translated as CASCRERETEAFF.

V usage is TRBV18 and J usage is TRBJ1-6, with a tentative D call TRBD1 (6 bases). Germline V lookup: CDR1 KGHSH, CDR2 LQKENI. With 4 bases removed from V and 3 bases from J, the gap between germline ends came to 13 bases. The CDR3 extends over 16 amino acids. CDR3 DNA: TGTGCCAGCTCACTGGAGTCAGGGGTCTATAATTCACCCCTCCACTTT. Translating it yields CASSLESGVYNSPLHF.

The chain carries TRBV14 and TRBJ1-2; TRBD1 aligns across 11 bases. Germline CDR1 is SGHDN and CDR2 is FVKESK. The CDR3 spans 15 residues. V shed 4 bases and J 2 bases; nucleotides not matched to a gene: 3. The CDR3 sequence is CASSRGTGGNYGYTF. The CDR3 DNA follows: TGTGCCAGCAGCCGCGGGACAGGGGGAAACTATGGCTACACCTTC.

The rearrangement uses TRBV7-2 and TRBJ2-5; the match to TRBD2 covers 9 bases. This CDR3 contains 15 residues. The V segment lost 5 bases and the J segment 5 bases; nucleotides outside the gene matches: 9. Germline V gene lookup returns CDR1 SGHTA and CDR2 FQGNSA. This chain's CDR3 is CASSPSGGPQETQYF. CDR3 DNA: TGTGCCAGCAGCCCCAGCGGGGGGCCCCAGGAGACCCAGTACTTC.